This entry describes one T cell receptor beta chain. This entry comes from a study of technical replicates of blood from several donors. This CDR3 region has 15 residues. The ends lost 0 bases at V and 5 bases at J; junction bases unmatched: 3. Per the germline V gene, CDR1 is SGHRS and CDR2 is YFSETQ. The repertoire was sequenced with immunoSEQ multiplex PCR; TCRdb's copy has only in-frame clones and lacks some. This sample has around 64,000 clones, with just over 90% found just once. This chain uses TRBV5-1 with TRBJ2-5; 11 bases agree with TRBD2. Sequenced material: PBMCs. This clonotype originated in a human donor in good health. Some clones in this sample may be carry-over from other donors' samples. The CDR3 bases are TGCGCCAGCAGCTTGGGACTAGCGGGGTTGGAGACCCAGTACTTC. Translation: CASSLGLAGLETQYF. The full variable domain, in which reference TRBV5-1 and TRBJ2-5 provide the parts outside the CDR3, is KAGVTQTPRYLIKTRGQQVTLSCSPISGHRSVSWYQQTPGQGLQFLFEYFSETQRNKGNFPGRFSGRQFSNSRSEMNVSTLELGDSALYLCASSLGLAGLETQYFGPGTRLLVL.